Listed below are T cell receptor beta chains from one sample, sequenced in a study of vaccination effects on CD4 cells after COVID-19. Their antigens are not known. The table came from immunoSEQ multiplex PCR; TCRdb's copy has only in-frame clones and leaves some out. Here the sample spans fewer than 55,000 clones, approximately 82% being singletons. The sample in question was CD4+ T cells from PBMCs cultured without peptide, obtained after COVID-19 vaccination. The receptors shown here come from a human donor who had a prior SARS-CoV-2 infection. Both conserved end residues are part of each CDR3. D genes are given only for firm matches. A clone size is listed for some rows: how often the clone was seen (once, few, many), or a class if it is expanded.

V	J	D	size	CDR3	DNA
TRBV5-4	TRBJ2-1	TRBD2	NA	CASSLASGSSSYNEQFF	TGTGCCAGCAGCTTGGCCAGCGGGAGTAGTTCTTACAATGAGCAGTTCTTC
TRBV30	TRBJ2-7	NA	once	CAWEPRTTLSYEQYF	TGTGCCTGGGAGCCAAGGACTACTCTGAGTTACGAGCAGTACTTC
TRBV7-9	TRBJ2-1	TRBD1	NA	CASSPPPRQGESSYNEQFF	TGTGCCAGCAGCCCTCCCCCCCGCCAGGGGGAATCGTCGTACAATGAGCAGTTCTTC
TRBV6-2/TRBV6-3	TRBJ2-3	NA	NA	CASSPMLESSTDTQYF	TGTGCCAGCAGTCCAATGCTAGAGTCTAGCACAGATACGCAGTATTTT
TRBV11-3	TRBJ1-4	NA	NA	CASSFGLSNEKLFF	TGTGCCAGCAGCTTTGGGCTGAGTAATGAAAAACTGTTTTTT
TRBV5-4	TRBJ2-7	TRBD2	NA	CASSPGATSGITYEQYF	TGTGCCAGCAGCCCAGGGGCCACTAGCGGAATTACCTACGAGCAGTACTTC
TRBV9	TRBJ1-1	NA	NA	CASSVGGPSNTEAFF	TGTGCCAGCAGCGTGGGAGGACCGTCGAACACTGAAGCTTTCTTT
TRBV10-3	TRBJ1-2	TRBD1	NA	CAISENRGFIYGYTF	TGTGCCATCAGTGAGAACAGGGGTTTTATCTATGGCTACACCTTC
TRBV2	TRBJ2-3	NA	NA	CASRRDPSTDTQYF	TGTGCCAGCAGGCGGGACCCCAGCACAGATACGCAGTATTTT
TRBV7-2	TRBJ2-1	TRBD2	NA	CASSLSRELAVYNEQFF	TGTGCCAGCAGCTTATCTCGGGAACTAGCGGTTTACAATGAGCAGTTCTTC
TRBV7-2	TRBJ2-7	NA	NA	CASSTRAGQGYEQYF	TGTGCCAGCAGCACCCGCGCAGGGCAGGGCTACGAGCAGTACTTC
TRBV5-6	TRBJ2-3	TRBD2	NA	CASSSLTSGNTDTQYF	TGTGCCAGCAGTTCTCTGACTAGCGGGAACACAGATACGCAGTATTTT
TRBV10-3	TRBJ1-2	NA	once	CAISPGSYYGYTF	TGTGCCATCAGTCCAGGGTCCTACTATGGCTACACCTTC
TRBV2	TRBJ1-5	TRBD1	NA	CASSQDRDNQPQHF	TGTGCCAGCAGCCAGGACAGGGACAATCAGCCCCAGCATTTT
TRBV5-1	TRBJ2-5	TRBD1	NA	CASSLGDRGSETQYF	TGCGCCAGCAGCTTGGGGGACAGGGGGTCAGAGACCCAGTACTTC
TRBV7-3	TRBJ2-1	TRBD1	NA	CASSQGQLNEQFF	TGTGCCAGCAGCCAGGGACAGCTCAATGAGCAGTTCTTC
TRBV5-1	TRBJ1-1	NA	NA	CASRTRDTTEAFF	TGCGCCAGCCGCACCCGAGACACCACTGAAGCTTTCTTT
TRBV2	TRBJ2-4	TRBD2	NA	CASRHSSGGAGSKNIQYF	TGTGCCAGCAGACACTCTAGCGGGGGGGCCGGGTCCAAAAACATTCAGTACTTC
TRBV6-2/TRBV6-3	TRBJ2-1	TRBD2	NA	CASSRTSGGSSYNEQFF	TGTGCCAGCAGCCGGACTAGCGGGGGCAGCTCCTACAATGAGCAGTTCTTC
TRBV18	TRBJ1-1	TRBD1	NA	CASTGQTNTEAFF	TGTGCCAGCACGGGACAGACGAACACTGAAGCTTTCTTT
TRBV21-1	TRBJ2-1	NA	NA	CASSARQGASCSYNEQFF	TGTGCCAGCAGCGCCCGACAGGGCGCCTCGTGCTCCTACAATGAGCAGTTCTTC
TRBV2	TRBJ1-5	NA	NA	CASSQERGNQPQHF	TGTGCCAGCAGTCAAGAGAGGGGAAATCAGCCCCAGCATTTT
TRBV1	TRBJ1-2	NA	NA	CTSSQEGTGDHLYGYTF	TGCACCAGCAGCCAAGAAGGGACAGGGGACCACCTCTATGGCTACACCTTC
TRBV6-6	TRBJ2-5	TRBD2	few	CASSYSSGGGVQTQYF	TGTGCCAGCAGTTACTCGTCGGGAGGGGGAGTACAGACCCAGTACTTC
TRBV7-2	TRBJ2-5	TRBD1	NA	CASSLRTGQETQYF	TGTGCCAGCAGCCTACGGACAGGGCAAGAGACCCAGTACTTC
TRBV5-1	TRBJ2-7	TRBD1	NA	CASSKGQGAYEQYF	TGCGCCAGCAGCAAGGGACAGGGGGCTTACGAGCAGTACTTC
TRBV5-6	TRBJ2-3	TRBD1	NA	CASSLDGTGSTDTQYF	TGTGCCAGCAGCTTGGACGGGACAGGGAGTACAGATACGCAGTATTTT
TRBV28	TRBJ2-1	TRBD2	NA	CASSSTLTSGGAGSYNEQFF	TGTGCCAGCAGTTCGACGCTCACTAGCGGGGGGGCCGGGTCCTACAATGAGCAGTTCTTC
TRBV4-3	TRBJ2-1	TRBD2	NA	CASSQSSGSYNEQFF	TGCGCCAGCAGCCAGTCTAGCGGGAGTTACAATGAGCAGTTCTTC
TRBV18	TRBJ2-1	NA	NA	CASSPRGGSYNEQFF	TGTGCCAGCTCACCAAGGGGGGGGTCCTACAATGAGCAGTTCTTC
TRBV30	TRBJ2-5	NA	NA	CAWRGIEETQYF	TGTGCCTGGCGAGGAATAGAAGAGACCCAGTACTTC
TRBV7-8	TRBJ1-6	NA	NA	CASSFGPRDGSPLHF	TGTGCCAGCAGCTTTGGCCCCCGGGACGGTTCACCCCTCCACTTT
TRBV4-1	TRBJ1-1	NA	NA	CASSQVGQWNSEAFF	TGCGCCAGCAGCCAAGTTGGGCAGTGGAACAGCGAAGCTTTCTTT
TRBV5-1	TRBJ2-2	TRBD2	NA	CASSSGLAGAANTGELFF	TGCGCCAGCAGCTCAGGACTAGCGGGAGCCGCGAACACCGGGGAGCTGTTTTTT
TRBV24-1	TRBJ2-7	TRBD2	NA	CATSDSWGGTYEQYF	TGTGCCACCAGTGATTCTTGGGGGGGGACCTACGAGCAGTACTTC
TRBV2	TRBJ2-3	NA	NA	CASALPGLGTDTQYF	TGTGCCAGCGCCCTACCGGGACTGGGCACAGATACGCAGTATTTT
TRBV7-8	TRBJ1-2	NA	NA	CASSLDGRTYF	TGTGCCAGCAGCTTAGACGGGCGCACTTACTTC
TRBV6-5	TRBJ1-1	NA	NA	CASTAFLEGAEAFF	TGTGCCAGCACCGCGTTTCTCGAGGGCGCTGAAGCTTTCTTT
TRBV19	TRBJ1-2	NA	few	CASSMRQVYGYTF	TGTGCCAGTAGTATGAGACAGGTCTATGGCTACACCTTC
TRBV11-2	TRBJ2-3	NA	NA	CASSMTVGDSTDTQYF	TGTGCCAGCAGCATGACGGTAGGGGATAGCACAGATACGCAGTATTTT